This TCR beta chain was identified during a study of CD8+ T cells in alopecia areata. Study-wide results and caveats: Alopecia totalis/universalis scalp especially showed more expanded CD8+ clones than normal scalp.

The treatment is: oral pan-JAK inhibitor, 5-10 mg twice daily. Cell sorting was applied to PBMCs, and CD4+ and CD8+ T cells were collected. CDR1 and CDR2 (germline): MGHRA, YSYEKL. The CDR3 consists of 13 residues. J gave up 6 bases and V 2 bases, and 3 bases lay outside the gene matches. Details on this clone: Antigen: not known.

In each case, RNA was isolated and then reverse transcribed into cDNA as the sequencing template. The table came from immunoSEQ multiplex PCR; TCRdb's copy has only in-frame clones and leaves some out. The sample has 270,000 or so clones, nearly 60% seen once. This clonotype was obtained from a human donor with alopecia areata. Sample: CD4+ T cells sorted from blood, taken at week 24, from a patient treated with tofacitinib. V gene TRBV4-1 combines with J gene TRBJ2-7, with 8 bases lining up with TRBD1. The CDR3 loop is CASSQTGGSEQYF. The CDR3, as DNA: TGCGCCAGCAGCCAAACAGGGGGGTCCGAGCAGTACTTC.